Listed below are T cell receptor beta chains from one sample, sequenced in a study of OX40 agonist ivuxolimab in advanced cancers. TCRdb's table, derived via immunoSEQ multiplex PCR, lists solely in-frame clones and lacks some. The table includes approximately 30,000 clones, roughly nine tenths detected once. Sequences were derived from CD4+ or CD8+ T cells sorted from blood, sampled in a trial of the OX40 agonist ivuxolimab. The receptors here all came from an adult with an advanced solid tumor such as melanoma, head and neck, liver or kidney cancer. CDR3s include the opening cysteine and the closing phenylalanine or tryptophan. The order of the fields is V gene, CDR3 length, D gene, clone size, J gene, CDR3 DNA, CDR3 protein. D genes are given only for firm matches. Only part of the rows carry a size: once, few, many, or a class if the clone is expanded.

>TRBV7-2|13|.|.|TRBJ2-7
TGTGCCAGCAGTCGCTGGGGGCAAGGGGAGCAGTACTTC
CASSRWGQGEQYF
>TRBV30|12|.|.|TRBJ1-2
TGTGCCTACCGCCAGGGCTTGGATGGCTACACCTTC
CAYRQGLDGYTF
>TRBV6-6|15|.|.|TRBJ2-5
TGTGCCAGCAGTCGACCGGTAGGGTCGGGGGAGACCCAGTACTTC
CASSRPVGSGETQYF
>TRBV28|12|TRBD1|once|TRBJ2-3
TGTGCGTCAGGGGGCCGGGAAGATACGCAGTATTTT
CASGGREDTQYF
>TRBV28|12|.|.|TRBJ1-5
TGTGCCAGCAGTTTAGGGGGGAGCCCCCAGCATTTT
CASSLGGSPQHF
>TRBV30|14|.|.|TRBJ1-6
TGTGCCTGGAGAGCGTCGGGCTTGGACTCACCCCTCCACTTT
CAWRASGLDSPLHF
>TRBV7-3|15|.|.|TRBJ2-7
TGTGCCAGCAGCTTAACGTCCGGACCGTGGGACGAGCAGTACTTC
CASSLTSGPWDEQYF
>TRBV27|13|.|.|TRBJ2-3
TGTGCCAGCAGTTTATCGATAACAGATACGCAGTATTTT
CASSLSITDTQYF
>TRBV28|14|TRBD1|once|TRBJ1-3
TGTGCCAGCATTTCAGGGGGGTTTGGAAACACCATATATTTT
CASISGGFGNTIYF
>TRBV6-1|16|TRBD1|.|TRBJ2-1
TGTGCCAGCAGTGAAGGTTCCGGGACAGGGTACAATGAGCAGTTCTTC
CASSEGSGTGYNEQFF
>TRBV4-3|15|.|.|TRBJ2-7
TGCGCCAGCAGCCGATATGCAACAGACTCCTACGAGCAGTACTTC
CASSRYATDSYEQYF
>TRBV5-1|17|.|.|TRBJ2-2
TGCGCCAGCAGCTTGGCGCCCCAGAACAATATACCCGGGGAGCTGTTTTTT
CASSLAPQNNIPGELFF
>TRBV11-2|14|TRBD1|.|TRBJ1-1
TGTGCCAGCAGCAGGGACAGGCCTAACACTGAAGCTTTCTTT
CASSRDRPNTEAFF
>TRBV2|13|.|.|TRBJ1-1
TGTGCCAGCATAAATGGGATCGGCACTGAAGCTTTCTTT
CASINGIGTEAFF
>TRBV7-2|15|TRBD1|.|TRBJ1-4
TGTGCCAGCACCACCGTGGGACAGCCTAATGAAAAACTGTTTTTT
CASTTVGQPNEKLFF
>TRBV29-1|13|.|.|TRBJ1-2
TGCAGCGTTGAAGAAGGAAGGAACTATGGCTACACCTTC
CSVEEGRNYGYTF
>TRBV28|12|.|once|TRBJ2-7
TGTGCCAGCAGTGTGTCGGGCTACGAGCAGTACTTC
CASSVSGYEQYF
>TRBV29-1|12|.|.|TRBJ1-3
TGCAGCGTTGCTTACACTGGAAACACCATATATTTT
CSVAYTGNTIYF
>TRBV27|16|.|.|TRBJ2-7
TGTGCCAGCAGTTTAAGCCAGCGCCCTGCCGCCTACGAGCAGTACTTC
CASSLSQRPAAYEQYF
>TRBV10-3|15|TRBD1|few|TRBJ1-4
TGTGCCATCAGTGAGCGGACAGGTCTTCGGGAAAAACTGTTTTTT
CAISERTGLREKLFF
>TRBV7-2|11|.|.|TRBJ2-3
TGTGCCAGCAGCCCATCAGTTACGCAGTATTTT
CASSPSVTQYF
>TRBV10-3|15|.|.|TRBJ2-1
TGTGCCATCAGTGATATGGTTTTTGGAGGCAATGAGCAGTTCTTC
CAISDMVFGGNEQFF
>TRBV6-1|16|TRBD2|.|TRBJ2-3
TGTGCCAGCAGTGAAAGGAGGGCGGGGGGCACAGATACGCAGTATTTT
CASSERRAGGTDTQYF
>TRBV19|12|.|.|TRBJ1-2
TGTGCCAGTAGTATAGCCAGGTCTGGCTACACCTTC
CASSIARSGYTF
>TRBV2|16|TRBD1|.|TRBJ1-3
TGTGCCAGCAGTTTTTCAGGGGGTAACTCTGGAAACACCATATATTTT
CASSFSGGNSGNTIYF
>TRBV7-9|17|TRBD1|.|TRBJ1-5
TGTGCCAGCAGCTTATCCGGGACAGGGTTTGTCAATCAGCCCCAGCATTTT
CASSLSGTGFVNQPQHF
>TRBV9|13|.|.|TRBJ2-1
TGTGCCAGCAGCGTACGGGGTGTCGATGAGCAGTTCTTC
CASSVRGVDEQFF
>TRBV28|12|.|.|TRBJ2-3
TGTGCCAGCAGTTTCTCCACAGATACGCAGTATTTT
CASSFSTDTQYF
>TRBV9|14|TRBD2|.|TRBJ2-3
TGTGCCAGCAGCTCAGGACTAGCCACAGATACGCAGTATTTT
CASSSGLATDTQYF
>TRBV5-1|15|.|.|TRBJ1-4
TGCGCCAGCAGCCAGGCGCAGGTTGCTAATGAAAAACTGTTTTTT
CASSQAQVANEKLFF
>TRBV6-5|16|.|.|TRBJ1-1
TGTGCCAGCAGTTACTCGTACAGGGCGAAGGGAACTGAAGCTTTCTTT
CASSYSYRAKGTEAFF
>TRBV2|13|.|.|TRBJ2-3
TGTGCCAGCAGTGAAGGCTCAGGGAATACGCAGTATTTT
CASSEGSGNTQYF